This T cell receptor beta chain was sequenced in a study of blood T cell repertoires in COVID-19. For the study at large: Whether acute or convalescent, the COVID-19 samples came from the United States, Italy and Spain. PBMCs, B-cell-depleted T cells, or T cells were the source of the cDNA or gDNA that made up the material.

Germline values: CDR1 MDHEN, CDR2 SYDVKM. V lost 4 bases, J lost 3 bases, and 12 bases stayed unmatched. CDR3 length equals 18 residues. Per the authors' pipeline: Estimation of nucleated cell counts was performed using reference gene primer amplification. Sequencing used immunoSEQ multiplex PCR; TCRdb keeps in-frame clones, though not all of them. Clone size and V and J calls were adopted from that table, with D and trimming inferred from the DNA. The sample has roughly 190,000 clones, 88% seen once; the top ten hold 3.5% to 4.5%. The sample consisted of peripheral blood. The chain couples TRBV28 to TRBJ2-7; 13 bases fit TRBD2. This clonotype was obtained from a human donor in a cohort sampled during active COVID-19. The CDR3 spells CASSSGSPLAGGHYEQYF. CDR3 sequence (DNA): TGTGCCAGCAGTTCAGGCTCGCCACTAGCGGGAGGGCACTACGAGCAGTACTTC.